The T cell receptor beta chain described here comes from a study of PD-1 blockade in mismatch repair-deficient tumors. Study background: Enrolled about 2012-2016, patients had progressing, pretreated mismatch repair-deficient cancers of about twelve types. Study-level findings and limits: Tumor-resident clones, often undetectable pretreatment in blood, expanded then contracted after pembrolizumab.

This clone has just a few counts. Its cognate antigen is unknown. V dropped 4 bases and J dropped 2; count of bases not matched to a gene: 5. The CDR3 spans 14 residues. CDR1 MDHEN and CDR2 SYDVKM come from the germline V gene. TCRdb's table, derived via immunoSEQ multiplex PCR, lists solely in-frame clones and lacks some. Of about 39,000 clones listed, over 80% were seen once; the top ten hold roughly 0.98%. All patients were mismatch repair deficient, assessed by either PCR or immunohistochemistry. The TCR-sequenced patients were a few responders to pembrolizumab. This TCR was recovered from an adult with mismatch repair-deficient cancer. The sample consisted of PBMCs, taken approximately 9 months after starting pembrolizumab. The chain employs TRBV28 and TRBJ2-7; 7 bases are a match to TRBD1. The CDR3 nucleotides are TGTGCCAGCAGTTCAATGGACAGGACCTACGAGCAGTACTTC. Translation: CASSSMDRTYEQYF.